These T cell receptor beta chains were read from a single sample in a study of cytomegalovirus exposure and HLA in healthy donors. The assay was immunoSEQ multiplex PCR, and TCRdb's table has in-frame clones only and misses some. The repertoire has 150,000 to 200,000 clones, 78% of them found once; the top ten carry roughly 6%. Sequencing was carried out using PBMCs. The receptors derive from a woman aged 25 to 39 in good health and CMV-seropositive. Each CDR3 is given with its conserved first and last residue. D genes are given only for firm matches. A clone size is listed for some rows: how often the clone was seen (once, few, many), or a class if it is expanded.

J gene: TRBJ1-4; V gene: TRBV25-1; clone size: NA; D gene: NA; CDR3 DNA: TGTGCCAGCTGCGAGTACACAGCTGAAAAACTGTTTTTT; CDR3 protein: CASCEYTAEKLFF
J gene: TRBJ1-2; V gene: TRBV10-1; clone size: NA; D gene: TRBD1; CDR3 DNA: TGCGCCAGCAGCGAATTACAGGGGTCTGGCGGCTACACCTTC; CDR3 protein: CASSELQGSGGYTF
J gene: TRBJ1-1; V gene: TRBV10-2; clone size: NA; D gene: TRBD1; CDR3 DNA: TGCGCCAGCAGTGCCACAGGGGATTGGAGTGAAGCTTTCTTT; CDR3 protein: CASSATGDWSEAFF
J gene: TRBJ2-2; V gene: TRBV10-2; clone size: few; D gene: TRBD2; CDR3 DNA: TGCGCCAGCAGTGATGGGGGAGGGCCCACCGGGGAGCTGTTTTTT; CDR3 protein: CASSDGGGPTGELFF
J gene: TRBJ2-1; V gene: TRBV19; clone size: NA; D gene: TRBD2; CDR3 DNA: TGTGCCAGTAGTGCGCTAGCGGGACAGTACAATGAGCAGTTCTTC; CDR3 protein: CASSALAGQYNEQFF
J gene: TRBJ1-4; V gene: TRBV10-3; clone size: NA; D gene: NA; CDR3 DNA: TGTGCCATCAGTGATCCCGACAGACGATCTGCAACTAATGAAAAACTGTTTTTT; CDR3 protein: CAISDPDRRSATNEKLFF
J gene: TRBJ2-5; V gene: TRBV27; clone size: NA; D gene: NA; CDR3 DNA: TGTGCCAGCAGTTTAGGAGGGACCCTGAAGACCCAGTACTTC; CDR3 protein: CASSLGGTLKTQYF
J gene: TRBJ1-6; V gene: TRBV7-9; clone size: NA; D gene: NA; CDR3 DNA: TGTGCCAGCAGCCGGGGAGCCAATTCACCCCTCCACTTT; CDR3 protein: CASSRGANSPLHF
J gene: TRBJ1-5; V gene: TRBV19; clone size: few; D gene: NA; CDR3 DNA: TGTGCCAGTAGTGAGGTCGGCCTGGCCCAGCATTTT; CDR3 protein: CASSEVGLAQHF
J gene: TRBJ2-5; V gene: TRBV7-2; clone size: NA; D gene: TRBD2; CDR3 DNA: TGTGCCAGCAGCTTAGATTCTAGCGGGTCAGTCCGGTACTTC; CDR3 protein: CASSLDSSGSVRYF
J gene: TRBJ1-4; V gene: TRBV6-1; clone size: few; D gene: NA; CDR3 DNA: TGTGCCAGCAGTGAAGAGGAGGTCAGGTCCGAAAAACTGTTTTTT; CDR3 protein: CASSEEEVRSEKLFF
J gene: TRBJ1-2; V gene: TRBV5-4; clone size: NA; D gene: NA; CDR3 DNA: TGTGCCAGCAGCTTGGCCGGGAACTATGGCTACACCTTC; CDR3 protein: CASSLAGNYGYTF
J gene: TRBJ1-2; V gene: TRBV4-1; clone size: NA; D gene: NA; CDR3 DNA: TGCGCCAGCAGCGGTACAGGGCCCTATTATGGCTACACCTTC; CDR3 protein: CASSGTGPYYGYTF
J gene: TRBJ1-1; V gene: TRBV7-9; clone size: NA; D gene: NA; CDR3 DNA: TGTGCCAGCAGCGGGGGGAAGGGCACTGAAGCTTTCTTT; CDR3 protein: CASSGGKGTEAFF
J gene: TRBJ2-7; V gene: TRBV5-1; clone size: NA; D gene: NA; CDR3 DNA: TGCGCCAGCAGCTTAGAGCGGAATCCCTCCTACGAGCAGTACTTC; CDR3 protein: CASSLERNPSYEQYF
J gene: TRBJ1-1; V gene: TRBV28; clone size: NA; D gene: TRBD1; CDR3 DNA: TGTGCCAGCAGACCCCCCGGGGACAGTCCACCCCGGAGGGCTTTCTTT; CDR3 protein: CASRPPGDSPPRRAFF
J gene: TRBJ2-2; V gene: TRBV28; clone size: NA; D gene: TRBD2; CDR3 DNA: TGTGCCAGCAGATGGACTAGCGGGAGTAGTACCGGGGAGCTGTTTTTT; CDR3 protein: CASRWTSGSSTGELFF
J gene: TRBJ2-1; V gene: TRBV14; clone size: NA; D gene: TRBD1; CDR3 DNA: TGTGCCAGCAGCCCATTTCGGGACAGTTCCAATGAGCAGTTCTTC; CDR3 protein: CASSPFRDSSNEQFF
J gene: TRBJ1-1; V gene: TRBV7-2; clone size: NA; D gene: NA; CDR3 DNA: TGTGCCAGCAGCTCAGCAGGGGCACAGTCCACTGAAGCTTTCTTT; CDR3 protein: CASSSAGAQSTEAFF
J gene: TRBJ1-1; V gene: TRBV19; clone size: NA; D gene: TRBD1; CDR3 DNA: TGTGCCAGTAGCAGGGACAGCGGTTTTGAAGCTTTCTTT; CDR3 protein: CASSRDSGFEAFF
J gene: TRBJ2-2; V gene: TRBV13; clone size: NA; D gene: NA; CDR3 DNA: TGTGCCAGCAGCTTAGGGGTGAGCGCGAACACCGGGGAGCTGTTTTTT; CDR3 protein: CASSLGVSANTGELFF
J gene: TRBJ2-6; V gene: TRBV28; clone size: few; D gene: NA; CDR3 DNA: TGTGCCAGCAGTCGTACAGCCAACTCTGGGGCCAACGTCCTGACTTTC; CDR3 protein: CASSRTANSGANVLTF
J gene: TRBJ2-1; V gene: TRBV10-1; clone size: NA; D gene: NA; CDR3 DNA: TGCGCCAGCAGTGAAGGGGCTCATGAGCAGTTCTTC; CDR3 protein: CASSEGAHEQFF
J gene: TRBJ2-2; V gene: TRBV25-1; clone size: once; D gene: NA; CDR3 DNA: TGTGCCAGCGGGGATGGTAGACCGGGAGACGGGGAGCTGTTTTTT; CDR3 protein: CASGDGRPGDGELFF
J gene: TRBJ1-5; V gene: TRBV6-1; clone size: NA; D gene: NA; CDR3 DNA: TGTGCCAGCAGTGAACGCAGTGGTGATAGCAATCAGCCCCAGCATTTT; CDR3 protein: CASSERSGDSNQPQHF
J gene: TRBJ1-1; V gene: TRBV6-5; clone size: NA; D gene: NA; CDR3 DNA: TGTGCCAGCAGTTATGGCATGAACACTGAAGCTTTCTTT; CDR3 protein: CASSYGMNTEAFF
J gene: TRBJ2-5; V gene: TRBV5-1; clone size: NA; D gene: TRBD1; CDR3 DNA: TGCGCCAGCAGCGGGGGACAGGGCAAAGAGACCCAGTACTTC; CDR3 protein: CASSGGQGKETQYF
J gene: TRBJ2-1; V gene: TRBV4-3; clone size: NA; D gene: TRBD2; CDR3 DNA: TGCGCCAGCAGCCAAGATGGCGGGGGACTCTCCTACAATGAGCAGTTCTTC; CDR3 protein: CASSQDGGGLSYNEQFF
J gene: TRBJ2-5; V gene: TRBV6-1; clone size: NA; D gene: NA; CDR3 DNA: TGTGCCAGCAGCGCAGGGTCGCCGGGTGGGGAGACCCAGTACTTC; CDR3 protein: CASSAGSPGGETQYF
J gene: TRBJ2-3; V gene: TRBV7-6; clone size: few; D gene: NA; CDR3 DNA: TGTGCCAGCAGCACAGACGTTACAGATACGCAGTATTTT; CDR3 protein: CASSTDVTDTQYF
J gene: TRBJ2-7; V gene: TRBV6-7; clone size: NA; D gene: NA; CDR3 DNA: TGTGCCAGCAGTTGGAGTACTGGGGAGACGGATACGTCGTATTTTTGCGAGCAGTACTTC; CDR3 protein: CASSWSTGETDTSYFCEQYF